This T cell receptor beta chain appears in the sequencing data of a study of beta chain features in type 1 diabetes (dated by TCRdb to the late 2010s). Regarding the study in general: Mean age, gender distribution, total cell number and subset yield did not differ between patients and healthy donors. Across all samples, 90 million to 130 million sorted cells were examined, and cell number per subset correlated strongly with RNA yield. Naive and central memory subsets were obtained from all 30 or so donors, but regulatory and stem cell-like memory subsets were isolated from only 8 patients and roughly eight healthy donors. In the study, recently diagnosed type 1 diabetes patients and matched healthy donors were compared on the TCRB repertoires of their sorted circulating CD4+ T cell subsets. Findings and caveats that apply to the study as a whole: HLA sub-analyses involved small numbers of individuals, so any influence of HLA type on TCRB rearrangement remained unresolved. Because cDNA was sequenced instead of genomic DNA, highly expressing activated cells could be over-represented, though the groups showed no difference in activation or CD3 levels. Naive, central memory and regulatory TCRB repertoires appeared to be more alike among patients than among healthy donors. Type 1 diabetes patients showed a moderate but significant shortening of TCRB CDR3 length in all four CD4+ subsets. At VDJ recombination sites, patients with type 1 diabetes made fewer insertions and deleted more nucleotides, a pattern implying thymic rearrangement abnormalities. Shorter templates might have been favored by PCR, but patient and control samples were amplified and corrected together, so both groups would have been affected equally by any skew.

The CDR3 runs 13 residues from the cysteine to the phenylalanine. Only the CDR3 part of the read is kept: 39 bases, read in frame from the first base. From the germline V gene, CDR1 is SGHRS and CDR2 is YFSETQ. Deletion took 9 bases off V and 6 bases off J, with a span of 18 bases between the germline ends. Each donor gave one peripheral blood draw, averaging approximately 0.11 L, which was collected into heparinised tubes. A BD FACSAria II was used to sort naive, central memory, regulatory and stem cell-like memory CD4+ T cells with a panel that included CD45RO, CCR7, CD25, CD127, CD95 and CD27. Every sorted population had a purity above 95%. PBMCs were isolated right away by Lymphoprep density gradient centrifugation and were stained directly, without culture. To minimize batch effects, samples were stained and sorted in pairs, one healthy donor with one patient per experiment. The entire isolated RNA was reverse transcribed using the High Capacity cDNA Reverse Transcription Kit, and thus expressed TCRB transcripts were sequenced. Naive, central memory and regulatory T cell samples underwent deep immunoSEQ sequencing, averaging about 3.57 million total reads per sample. Sorted cells were lysed in RLT buffer, and RNA was extracted using DNase-treated RNeasy Micro or Mini kits according to cell number. Each cell subset was processed on its own to prevent cross-contamination, while patient and healthy donor samples were processed together. TCRB sequences were amplified from cDNA with the immunoSEQ multiplex PCR, producing 87-bp fragments spanning the CDR3 region. Amplicons were sequenced on the Illumina HiSeq platform. The authors' analysis ran thus. PCR bias was computationally corrected using synthetic template baselines, reads within Hamming distance 2 were collapsed, and singletons that could not be merged were discarded. By aligning reads against IMGT, V, D and J genes, CDR3 length, and insertions or deletions at six rearrangement sites were assigned. Within each subset, clonotype counts were normalized to the number of sorted cells before true diversity and Gini coefficients were calculated with the tcR R package. Repertoire sharing was quantified using the overlap coefficient calculated on TCRB nucleotide sequences. Out-of-frame TCRB sequences from naive cells were analyzed to stand in for the pre-selection repertoire. TCRdb re-hosts the immuneACCESS table, in-frame sequences only. Its copies lack some clones; in the studies checked, an unresolved V gene accounts for under half of them, and the cause for the rest is not known. The V and J calls and clone size come from that table; D and trimming were worked out from the DNA. This sample is represented by 450,000 or so clones; about 10% of them were singletons. Of the sample, approximately 0.05% is held by the ten largest clones.

This clone occurred a few times. Its antigen is currently not known. Base qualities are missing; no much larger clone stands one base away. The source of this sequence is a woman under 30 in good health. The sequencing sample was made of naive CD4+ T cells from blood. Explained via the paper, the cell subset or site label denotes: true naive CD4+ T cells. The V and J genes are TRBV5-1 and TRBJ1-1; the D gene is perhaps TRBD1, on 6 matching bases. For the CDR3, the sequence is CATSQGPRAEAFF. The nucleotides read TGCGCCACCTCACAGGGACCCAGGGCTGAAGCTTTCTTT.